Below, one T cell receptor beta chain is given with its context. Its antigen remains unknown. The sample comes from a study of blood T cells in healthy people across ages. Study-wide results and limits: Strong correlation existed between TCR beta diversity and naive T cell percentage.

V lost 7 bases and J 1 base, leaving 17 bases between the germline ends. Germline V lookup: CDR1 SGHRS, CDR2 YFSETQ. The CDR3 totals 15 residues. Alongside a J-beta primer mix, a sample-barcoded 5' primer served in a second PCR lasting 7 to 11 cycles. TCRdb used MiXCR to reprocess the 5' RACE reads, holding one entry per CDR3 protein. The sample has some 1,500,000 distinct CDR3 sequences, 35% to 45% seen once. The sequence came from a woman under 30 in good health. The source material was blood. The V gene is TRBV5-1, the J gene TRBJ1-1; the D gene is possibly TRBD1 (5 bases). In nucleotides, the CDR3 is TGCGCCAGCGGACATTACGGGGCCCCGAACACTGAAGCTTTCTTT. It yields the protein CASGHYGAPNTEAFF.